The next 25 T cell receptor beta chains were all read from a single sample in a study of blood T cell repertoires in COVID-19. Assay used: immunoSEQ multiplex PCR; TCRdb lists only in-frame clones, some missing. The sample carries 210,000 or so clones, 70% to 90% recorded once. The sample consisted of PBMCs or T cells enriched from blood (not recorded which). All receptors come from a woman between 40 and 50 years old with acute COVID-19.

The chain recombines TRBV5-1 with TRBJ1-2; 10 bases align to TRBD1. Germline trimming cut 4 bases from V and 4 bases from J; bases unmatched to any gene: 10. Germline CDR1 and CDR2: SGHRS and YFSETQ. CDR3 length equals 16 residues. The CDR3 sequence is CASSGTPGQGLYGYTF. CDR3 bases: TGCGCCAGCAGCGGAACCCCGGGACAGGGGCTCTATGGCTACACCTTC.

This clone has a handful of counts. This rearrangement joins TRBV28 to TRBJ2-7, with D maybe TRBD1 (6 bases). The CDR3 is made up of 19 amino acids. Trimming left V 7 bases short and J 4 bases short, with 32 bases between. Per the germline V gene, CDR1 is MDHEN and CDR2 is SYDVKM. In DNA form, the CDR3 reads TGTGCCAGCACCCAGTTGGGATGGGTACAGGGTGGCCCCCCGTACGAGCAGTACTTC. Translation gives CASTQLGWVQGGPPYEQYF.

The rearrangement joins TRBV19 to TRBJ2-3; 9 nucleotides line up with TRBD1. Germline-derived CDR1 and CDR2 are LNHDA and SQIVND (reference sequence). The trim removed 5 bases at V and 0 bases at J, leaving 6 bases unmatched. This CDR3 is built from 16 residues. The CDR3 DNA sequence: TGTGCCAGTAGTCTGACCGGGACAGGGAGCACAGATACGCAGTATTTT. This translates into CASSLTGTGSTDTQYF.

This clone was observed a single time. The genes are TRBV29-1 and TRBJ2-3, with TRBD2 identical over 12 bases. Unmatched junction bases numbered 7, after V lost 7 bases and J lost 2 bases. This CDR3 contains 15 residues. Germline V gives CDR1 SQVTM, CDR2 ANQGSEA. The CDR3 protein is CSAYASGGVTDTQYF. In nucleotides, the CDR3 is TGCAGCGCATACGCTAGCGGGGGGGTCACAGATACGCAGTATTTT.

On this clone: Other DNA sequences of this sample code for an identical CDR3. The chain links TRBV5-1 to TRBJ1-2; D may be TRBD1 (5 bases). Germline loops: CDR1 SGHRS, CDR2 YFSETQ. V gave up 0 bases and J gave up 2 bases, with 8 bases separating them. The length of the CDR3 is 14 residues. The CDR3 sequence: CASSLDQGNYGYTF. Here the CDR3 DNA reads TGCGCCAGCAGCTTGGATCAGGGAAACTATGGCTACACCTTC.

The V call is TRBV29-1, the J call TRBJ1-1, with a weak D call TRBD1 (5 bases). The CDR3 is made up of 13 amino acids. In germline, CDR1 is SQVTM, CDR2 ANQGSEA. V gave up 4 bases and J gave up 1 base, with 10 bases separating them. The CDR3 spells CSVAVGGNTEAFF. CDR3 in DNA: TGCAGCGTTGCGGTCGGGGGGAACACTGAAGCTTTCTTT.

This clone came up a few times. CDR3 loop: CASSQARAGNQPQHF. The CDR3 DNA sequence: TGTGCCAGCAGCCAAGCCAGGGCGGGCAATCAGCCCCAGCATTTT. This chain joins TRBV3-1 (or the pseudogene TRBV3-2) and TRBJ1-5; tentative D call: TRBD1 (5 bases). Germline CDR1 is LGHDT and CDR2 is YNNKEL (reference sequence). The CDR3 has 15 amino acids. With 1 base removed from V and 2 bases from J, the gap between germline ends came to 9 bases.

V and J are TRBV19 and TRBJ1-5; TRBD1 aligns across 8 bases. V lost 2 bases, J lost 6 bases, and 6 bases stayed unmatched. The CDR3 covers 15 residues. Germline values: CDR1 LNHDA, CDR2 SQIVND (reference sequence). CDR3 DNA: TGTGCCAGTAGTATATTGGCAGGGGGCGGTCAGCCCCAGCATTTT. This translates into CASSILAGGGQPQHF.

The chain uses TRBV10-3 and TRBJ1-6, with D perhaps TRBD1 (5 bases). The CDR3 runs to 15 residues. V was trimmed by 4 bases and J by 7 bases, leaving 14 bases between them. From germline, CDR1 is ENHRY and CDR2 SYGVKD. CDR3 amino acids: CAISASGDRNSPLHF. CDR3 nucleotides: TGTGCCATCAGTGCCTCGGGGGATAGGAATTCACCCCTCCACTTT.

Here the CDR3 reads CASSYRDRNTGELFF. CDR3 nucleotide sequence: TGTGCCAGCAGTTACCGGGACAGGAACACCGGGGAGCTGTTTTTT. The chain carries TRBV7-2 and TRBJ2-2; 7 bases fit TRBD1. Germline-derived CDR1 and CDR2 are SGHTA and FQGNSA. The CDR3 has 15 residues. The ends lost 6 bases at V and 1 base at J; junction bases unmatched: 5.

J is TRBJ1-5 and V is TRBV3-1 (or the pseudogene TRBV3-2); possibly TRBD1 for D (6 bases). Germline CDR1 LGHDT, CDR2 YNNKEL (reference sequence). Trimming cost V 5 bases and J 4 bases, with 12 bases left between them. CDR3 length equals 14 residues. CDR3 DNA sequence: TGTGCCAGCAGCTCTCTCGACAGGAATCAGCCCCAGCATTTT. It codes for CASSSLDRNQPQHF.

The rearrangement links TRBV30 to TRBJ2-5; perhaps TRBD2 as D (6 bases). Trimming took off 0 bases at V and 1 base at J, with 9 bases between the two ends. Per germline, CDR1 GTSNPN and CDR2 SVGIG (reference sequence). The CDR3 covers 14 residues. In nucleotides, the CDR3 is TGTGCCTGGAGTGTAGAGGGACTCCAAGAGACCCAGTACTTC. It is translated as CAWSVEGLQETQYF.

This rearrangement joins TRBV11-2 to TRBJ1-2; perhaps TRBD1 as D (6 bases). Germline lookup yields CDR1 SGHAT and CDR2 FQNNGV. With 1 base removed from V and 8 bases from J, the gap between germline ends came to 17 bases. The CDR3 sequence is 15 residues long. CDR3 coding DNA: TGTGCCAGCAGCTTAGTTGGGCGGGGGCGAGGCGGCTACACCTTC. Translation gives CASSLVGRGRGGYTF.

This clone was observed at least ten times. The chain combines TRBV14 with TRBJ2-6; TRBD1 matches 8 bases. J lost 2 bases, V lost 4 bases, and 16 bases had no gene match. The CDR3 has 20 residues. Germline V lookup: CDR1 SGHDN, CDR2 FVKESK. Here the CDR3 reads CASSPIPGTGPFTGANVLTF. DNA for the CDR3: TGTGCCAGCAGCCCAATACCAGGGACAGGTCCCTTTACTGGGGCCAACGTCCTGACTTTC.

The rearrangement uses TRBV27 and TRBJ1-2; no clear D gene. Germline CDR1 reads MNHEY; CDR2 reads SMNVEV (reference sequence). This CDR3 is 12 amino acids long. Trimming left V 5 bases short and J 1 base short, with 5 bases between. Written as DNA, the CDR3 is TGTGCCAGCAGTCCCTTTAACTATGGCTACACCTTC. Translating gives CASSPFNYGYTF.

V is TRBV9 and J is TRBJ1-4, with TRBD1 identical over 8 bases. The CDR3 runs to 16 residues. Losses at the gene ends were 0 bases for V and 8 bases for J; bases not matched to a gene: 9. The germline V gene has CDR1 SGDLS and CDR2 YYNGEE. For the CDR3, the DNA is TGTGCCAGCAGCGTAGATCCAGGGGGCAGAGGCGAAAAACTGTTTTTT. Protein sequence: CASSVDPGGRGEKLFF.

The CDR3 sequence is CAISESGSGTDSYEQYF. CDR3 coding DNA: TGTGCCATCAGTGAGTCGGGCTCGGGGACAGACTCCTACGAGCAGTACTTC. The chain has TRBV10-3 and TRBJ2-7; 7 nucleotides match TRBD1. The V and J ends lost 0 bases and 0 bases, in that order; junction bases with no gene match: 8. The CDR3 runs to 17 residues. The germline V gene encodes CDR1 ENHRY and CDR2 SYGVKD.

Here the CDR3 reads CASSPSWRQGAEETQYF. In DNA, the CDR3 is TGTGCCAGCTCACCAAGCTGGCGACAGGGGGCGGAGGAGACCCAGTACTTC. This sequence joins TRBV18 and TRBJ2-5, with 10 bases fitting TRBD1. CDR3 length: 17 residues. J lost 5 bases, V lost 2 bases, and 11 bases had no gene match. In germline, CDR1 is KGHSH, CDR2 LQKENI.

This chain connects TRBV19 to TRBJ1-5; 7 bases map to TRBD1. Per germline, CDR1 LNHDA and CDR2 SQIVND (reference sequence). The CDR3 sequence is 17 residues long. The ends lost 4 bases at V and 5 bases at J; junction bases unmatched: 14. Here the CDR3 reads CASSTAYSDRSDQPQHF. CDR3 coding DNA: TGTGCCAGTAGTACGGCCTATTCGGACAGGAGCGATCAGCCCCAGCATTTT.

The gene calls are TRBV19 and TRBJ2-1; 9 nucleotides align to TRBD1. The V and J ends lost 5 bases and 5 bases, in that order; junction bases with no gene match: 4. Per germline, CDR1 LNHDA and CDR2 SQIVND (reference sequence). This CDR3 spans 14 amino acids. The CDR3 spells CASSWTGVNNEQFF. The CDR3 coding sequence is TGTGCCAGTAGTTGGACAGGGGTCAACAATGAGCAGTTCTTC. The variable domain in full, completed from reference TRBV19 and TRBJ2-1, reads DGGITQSPKYLFRKEGQNVTLSCEQNLNHDAMYWYRQDPGQGLRLIYYSQIVNDFQKGDIAEGYSVSREKKESFPLTVTSAQKNPTAFYLCASSWTGVNNEQFFGPGTRLTVL.

V and J are TRBV9 and TRBJ1-2; no reliable D call. V lost 3 bases, J lost 12 bases, and 18 bases lay in between. CDR1 is SGDLS and CDR2 is YYNGEE in the germline V gene. This CDR3 comprises 13 residues. The CDR3, as DNA: TGTGCCAGCAGCGACCTCCCCCCCACTTACCACACCTTC. This gives the protein CASSDLPPTYHTF.

The chain recombines TRBV7-9 with TRBJ1-4; D ambiguous. V was clipped by 1 base and J by 8 bases, with 14 bases between them. CDR1 is SEHNR, CDR2 FQNEAQ, per germline (reference sequence). The CDR3 consists of 15 residues. The CDR3 DNA is TGTGCCAGCAGCTTAGGCCAGACTCAAAGGGAAAAACTGTTTTTT. Its translation: CASSLGQTQREKLFF. The full variable domain, completed using reference TRBV7-9 and TRBJ1-4, is DTGVSQNPRHKITKRGQNVTFRCDPISEHNRLYWYRQTLGQGPEFLTYFQNEAQLEKSRLLSDRFSAERPKGSFSTLEIQRTEQGDSAMYLCASSLGQTQREKLFFGSGTQLSVL.

J is TRBJ1-6 and V is TRBV6-5; D may be TRBD1 (6 bases). This CDR3 has 16 residues. Per the germline V gene, CDR1 is MNHEY and CDR2 is SVGAGI. The ends were cut back, 3 bases at V and 5 bases at J, with 14 bases in the middle. The CDR3: CASSYGRTVNNSPLHF. The CDR3 region has the DNA TGTGCCAGCAGTTATGGTAGGACAGTTAATAATTCACCCCTCCACTTT.

V gene TRBV28 combines with J gene TRBJ1-2; TRBD1 agrees at 11 bases. Trimming at V came to 3 bases and at J to 2 bases, leaving 2 bases not matched to a gene. The length of the CDR3 is 15 residues. The germline gives CDR1 MDHEN, CDR2 SYDVKM. CDR3 amino acids: CASSFGTGGNYGYTF. The CDR3 region has the DNA TGTGCCAGCAGTTTTGGGACAGGGGGAAACTATGGCTACACCTTC.

The table lists this clone with a few counts. This rearrangement joins TRBV30 to TRBJ2-7; D perhaps matches TRBD1 (5 bases). V lost 0 bases and J lost 0, with 12 bases in between. CDR1 is GTSNPN and CDR2 is SVGIG in the germline V gene (reference sequence). The CDR3 consists of 15 residues. The chain's CDR3 is CAWSVRPGYSYEQYF. The DNA of the CDR3 is TGTGCCTGGAGTGTACGTCCAGGGTACTCCTACGAGCAGTACTTC.